The entry below describes one TCR beta chain. What it binds is unknown. This record belongs to a study of cytomegalovirus exposure and HLA in healthy donors. Study-level findings and limits: Being productive about 87% or about 30% of the time was typical of most TCR beta V segments in an earlier analysis. Later analysis identified a missense DCLRE1C variant that was linked to TCR beta V- and J-gene trimming. A later analysis reportedly identified an Asian-associated ancestry cluster as carrying fewer N-insertions than the approximately 730-donor mean. The investigators catalogued about 170 TCR beta chains as cytomegalovirus-associated.

This CDR3 comprises 13 residues. CDR1 is KGHSH, CDR2 LQKENI, per germline. Trimming at V came to 6 bases and at J to 3 bases, leaving 3 bases not matched to a gene. The PCR used 60 Vbeta and 13 Jbeta primers. Clones were read by immunoSEQ multiplex PCR, and TCRdb kept only the in-frame ones, dropping some. Here the sample spans about 120,000 clones, 76% being singletons. The sample was PBMCs. This TCR came from a woman aged 40 to 49 in good health and CMV-seropositive. J is TRBJ1-2 and V is TRBV18; 8 nucleotides line up with TRBD1. The CDR3 region is CASSQTGDYGYTF. The CDR3 nucleotides are TGTGCCAGCTCGCAGACAGGGGACTATGGCTACACCTTC.